This T cell receptor beta chain was obtained from a study of vaccination and CD4 T cells after COVID-19. This CDR3 is built from 10 residues. The time point: late sampling 161 to 241 days after vaccination in a few convalescent patients. Specified treatment: approximately nine-day PBMC culture with coronavirus spike peptide pools or control peptides (ViraFEST assay). The ViraFEST method relied on peptide pools to expand antigen-specific T cells, followed by TCR sequencing. This clonotype was recorded once. The antigen is unknown. Researchers used the Oncomine TCR Beta short-read assay to sequence DNA from cultured CD4+ T cells. TCRdb reprocessed the PCR reads with MiXCR, giving one entry per CDR3 protein. The sample carries around 18,000 distinct CDR3 sequences, under 65% recorded once.

V gene TRBV21-1 combines with J gene TRBJ2-3; TRBD1 is the table's D call, not checked against the DNA. TRBV21-1 is flagged as a pseudogene. This sequence originates from a human donor who had recovered from COVID-19. Material: CD4+ T cells from blood, cultured in vitro, obtained about 7 months after SARS-CoV-2 vaccination. The CDR3 here is CANKRGTQYF. The DNA for the CDR3 is TGTGCCAACAAGAGGGGTACGCAGTATTTT.